One sample yielded the 13 T cell receptor beta chains listed below, sequenced in a study of cytomegalovirus exposure and HLA in healthy donors (dated by TCRdb to the late 2010s). The method was the immunoSEQ multiplex PCR assay. A mixture of 60 forward primers for TCR Vbeta segments and 13 reverse primers for TCR Jbeta segments was used in the multiplex PCR. The immuneACCESS repertoire file appears here via TCRdb, limited to in-frame rearrangements. These files lack a portion of the clones; in checked studies, under half of the deficit traces to unresolved V genes, and the cause of the others is not known. This sample is represented by around 250,000 clones; 80% to 85% of them were singletons. The top ten constitute approximately 8.4% of the sample. The sample taken for sequencing was PBMCs. The origin of the receptors is a woman aged 60-75 years in good health and CMV-seropositive.

The chain joins TRBV5-1 to TRBJ2-1; maybe TRBD2 (6 bases). Germline V lookup: CDR1 SGHRS, CDR2 YFSETQ. V gave up 0 bases and J gave up 9 bases, with 7 bases separating them. The CDR3 has 12 residues. The CDR3 reads CASSLVGSEQFF. The CDR3 region has the DNA TGCGCCAGCAGCTTGGTCGGGAGTGAGCAGTTCTTC. The full variable domain, its missing parts supplied by reference TRBV5-1 and TRBJ2-1, is KAGVTQTPRYLIKTRGQQVTLSCSPISGHRSVSWYQQTPGQGLQFLFEYFSETQRNKGNFPGRFSGRQFSNSRSEMNVSTLELGDSALYLCASSLVGSEQFFGPGTRLTVL.

V is TRBV18 and J is TRBJ2-1; the D is unclear. From germline, CDR1 is KGHSH and CDR2 LQKENI. The CDR3 loop spans 12 amino acids. The V and J ends lost 3 bases and 7 bases respectively, with 7 bases between them. The CDR3 loop is CASSPPRNEQFF. The CDR3 nucleotides are TGTGCCAGCTCACCGCCGCGAAATGAGCAGTTCTTC. Supplemented by reference TRBV18 and TRBJ2-1, the full variable domain reads NAGVMQNPRHLVRRRGQEARLRCSPMKGHSHVYWYRQLPEEGLKFMVYLQKENIIDESGMPKERFSAEFPKEGPSILRIQQVVRGDSAAYFCASSPPRNEQFFGPGTRLTVL.

The rearrangement links TRBV6-5 to TRBJ1-1; no firm D call. Per the germline V gene, CDR1 is MNHEY and CDR2 is SVGAGI. Trimming took 6 bases from V and 3 from J, leaving 11 bases between them. The CDR3 length is 13 residues. CDR3 bases: TGTGCCAGCAGCTATCGGAGTGACACTGAAGCTTTCTTT. This sequence encodes CASSYRSDTEAFF.

The rearrangement uses TRBV7-9 and TRBJ1-6; possibly TRBD1 for D (5 bases). The CDR3 sequence is 18 residues long. Deletions cut 6 bases from V and 6 bases from J, with 24 bases between. The germline gives CDR1 SEHNR, CDR2 FQNEAQ (reference sequence). The CDR3 DNA sequence: TGTGCCAGCAGGGGGCCGGGTGCCAGGGATAAACCTAATTCACCCCTCCACTTT. This translates into CASRGPGARDKPNSPLHF.

The chain recombines TRBV9 with TRBJ2-5; 9 bases align to TRBD1. The J call is doubtful: the DNA matches TRBJ2-7 better. This CDR3 is 15 amino acids long. From germline, CDR1 is SGDLS and CDR2 YYNGEE. CDR3 sequence (DNA): TGTGCCAGCAGCGTAGAAACAGGGGGCACCTACGAGCAGTACTTC. It specifies CASSVETGGTYEQYF.

V is TRBV2 and J is TRBJ2-3, with 10 bases identical to TRBD2. Germline V lookup: CDR1 SNHLY, CDR2 FYNNEI. The CDR3 extends over 15 amino acids. V lost 5 bases, J lost 1 base, and 3 bases stayed unmatched. The CDR3 is CASSSLAGGTDTQYF. CDR3 nucleotide sequence: TGTGCCAGCAGTTCTCTAGCGGGAGGCACAGATACGCAGTATTTT. Variable domain in full (rest from reference TRBV2 and TRBJ2-3): EPEVTQTPSHQVTQMGQEVILRCVPISNHLYFYWYRQILGQKVEFLVSFYNNEISEKSEIFDDQFSVERPDGSNFTLKIRSTKLEDSAMYFCASSSLAGGTDTQYFGPGTRLTVL.

CDR3 residues: CASSLQENTEAFF. In nucleotides, the CDR3 is TGTGCCAGCAGCCTACAGGAGAACACTGAAGCTTTCTTT. The chain links TRBV11-3 to TRBJ1-1; possibly TRBD1 for D (5 bases). V was clipped by 5 bases and J by 1 base, with 8 bases between them. Germline values: CDR1 SGHNT, CDR2 YENEEA. The CDR3 runs 13 residues.

Only one count was recorded for this clone. The chain joins TRBV25-1 to TRBJ1-5; D is unclear. V lost 4 bases and J lost 7, with 8 bases in between. The CDR3 has 12 residues. Germline assignment: CDR1 MGHDK and CDR2 SYGVNS. The CDR3 region has the DNA TGTGCCAGCAGTGTACGAGGCCAGCCCCAGCATTTT. Residues: CASSVRGQPQHF.

The V call is TRBV6-6, the J call TRBJ2-1, with D hard to call. V was shortened by 0 bases and J by 6 bases, with 3 bases between the two germline ends. CDR3 length: 12 amino acids. Per germline, CDR1 MNHNY and CDR2 SVGAGI (reference sequence). The CDR3 region is CASSYSANEQFF. The CDR3, as DNA: TGTGCCAGCAGTTACTCGGCCAATGAGCAGTTCTTC.

The rearrangement uses TRBV15 and TRBJ2-5; no clear D. The J call is doubtful: the DNA matches TRBJ2-7 better. This CDR3 contains 13 residues. The germline V gene has CDR1 LNHNV and CDR2 YYDKDF (reference sequence). The CDR3 protein is CATSRDFTFEQYF. In nucleotides, the CDR3 is TGTGCCACCAGCAGAGATTTCACTTTCGAGCAGTACTTC.

V and J are TRBV9 and TRBJ1-5, with TRBD1 as a possible D gene (5 bases). The CDR3 has 15 residues. The germline V gene encodes CDR1 SGDLS and CDR2 YYNGEE. V was clipped by 4 bases and J by 1 base, with 12 bases between them. CDR3 DNA: TGTGCCAGCAGCCCCGGTCAGGGAAGCAATCAGCCCCAGCATTTT. It codes for CASSPGQGSNQPQHF.

The chain carries TRBV6-5 and TRBJ1-1; weak D call: TRBD1 (5 bases). The length of the CDR3 is 14 residues. Trimming cost V 1 base and J 5 bases, with 11 bases left between them. CDR1 is MNHEY, CDR2 SVGAGI, per germline. The CDR3 reads CASSYYQGRTEAFF. In nucleotides, the CDR3 is TGTGCCAGCAGTTACTATCAGGGAAGGACTGAAGCTTTCTTT.

The chain uses TRBV5-5 and TRBJ1-5, with D perhaps TRBD1 (6 bases). The V end was cut by 4 bases, the J end by 1 base, with 15 bases between. The CDR3 has 16 amino acids. CDR1 is SGHKS and CDR2 is YYEKEE in the germline V gene (reference sequence). This chain's CDR3 is CASSTLGGASNQPQHF. CDR3 DNA: TGTGCCAGCAGCACCCTGGGGGGGGCGAGCAATCAGCCCCAGCATTTT. Variable domain in full (rest from reference TRBV5-5 and TRBJ1-5): DAGVTQSPTHLIKTRGQQVTLRCSPISGHKSVSWYQQVLGQGPQFIFQYYEKEERGRGNFPDRFSARQFPNYSSELNVNALLLGDSALYLCASSTLGGASNQPQHFGDGTRLSIL.